This is a list of T cell receptor beta chains from one sample in a study of cytomegalovirus exposure and HLA in healthy donors. Sequencing was performed with immunoSEQ multiplex PCR; in TCRdb, only in-frame clones are kept and a portion is missing. The repertoire holds roughly 100,000 clones, with over 70% as singletons. Sequencing was carried out using PBMCs. Receptors were obtained from a male donor in good health and CMV-seropositive. The CDR3 runs from the conserved cysteine through the conserved F or W. Each record gives: V gene, D gene, clone size, CDR3 length, J gene, CDR3 protein, CDR3 DNA. D genes are given only for firm matches. Some rows have no size entry. The others give once, few or many, or a class for an expanded clone.

v_gene: TRBV30; d_gene: -; abundance: -; len: 14; j_gene: TRBJ2-1; CDR3aa: CAWMGRGKVNEQFF; CDR3nt: TGTGCCTGGATGGGCAGGGGAAAGGTCAATGAGCAGTTCTTC
v_gene: TRBV7-9; d_gene: -; abundance: -; len: 15; j_gene: TRBJ1-2; CDR3aa: CASSLTRGEGVGYTF; CDR3nt: TGTGCCAGCAGCTTAACCCGCGGGGAAGGGGTAGGCTACACCTTC
v_gene: TRBV7-2; d_gene: TRBD2; abundance: -; len: 15; j_gene: TRBJ2-3; CDR3aa: CASSFQSGKADTQYF; CDR3nt: TGTGCCAGCAGCTTCCAAAGCGGGAAGGCAGATACGCAGTATTTT
v_gene: TRBV18; d_gene: TRBD2; abundance: -; len: 17; j_gene: TRBJ2-7; CDR3aa: CASSPSLTSGSSYEQYF; CDR3nt: TGTGCCAGCTCACCGTCCCTTACTAGCGGGAGCTCCTACGAGCAGTACTTC
v_gene: TRBV4-2; d_gene: TRBD1; abundance: -; len: 18; j_gene: TRBJ1-4; CDR3aa: CASSQRLDRGSTNEKLFF; CDR3nt: TGTGCCAGCAGCCAGCGCTTAGACAGGGGGAGTACTAATGAAAAACTGTTTTTT
v_gene: TRBV19; d_gene: TRBD1; abundance: -; len: 13; j_gene: TRBJ1-2; CDR3aa: CATNRDRGYGYTF; CDR3nt: TGTGCCACGAACAGGGACAGGGGTTACGGCTACACCTTC
v_gene: TRBV7-9; d_gene: TRBD1; abundance: -; len: 17; j_gene: TRBJ2-7; CDR3aa: CASSPVEGQSSSYEQYF; CDR3nt: TGTGCCAGCAGCCCCGTTGAGGGACAGTCTAGCTCCTACGAGCAGTACTTC
v_gene: TRBV27; d_gene: TRBD1; abundance: few; len: 14; j_gene: TRBJ2-7; CDR3aa: CAKRYRGHVREQYF; CDR3nt: TGTGCAAAACGCTACAGGGGGCACGTGAGGGAGCAGTACTTC
v_gene: TRBV7-9; d_gene: -; abundance: -; len: 13; j_gene: TRBJ1-2; CDR3aa: CASSFTANYGYTF; CDR3nt: TGTGCCAGCAGCTTCACGGCTAACTATGGCTACACCTTC
v_gene: TRBV6-6; d_gene: TRBD1; abundance: once; len: 16; j_gene: TRBJ2-1; CDR3aa: CASSSGPGQGDNEQFF; CDR3nt: TGTGCCAGCAGTTCGGGGCCGGGACAGGGCGACAATGAGCAGTTCTTC
v_gene: TRBV7-9; d_gene: -; abundance: once; len: 16; j_gene: TRBJ1-1; CDR3aa: CASSAPGVVGNTEAFF; CDR3nt: TGTGCCAGCAGCGCGCCGGGAGTCGTAGGGAACACTGAAGCTTTCTTT
v_gene: TRBV18; d_gene: -; abundance: -; len: 14; j_gene: TRBJ2-1; CDR3aa: CASSVQGSDNEQFF; CDR3nt: TGTGCCAGCTCAGTACAGGGTAGTGACAATGAGCAGTTCTTC
v_gene: TRBV9; d_gene: TRBD2; abundance: -; len: 15; j_gene: TRBJ2-1; CDR3aa: CASSVSGGPLNEQFF; CDR3nt: TGTGCCAGCAGCGTATCGGGGGGGCCCCTTAATGAGCAGTTCTTC
v_gene: TRBV6-5; d_gene: TRBD1; abundance: -; len: 14; j_gene: TRBJ1-5; CDR3aa: CASTPTGMNQPQHF; CDR3nt: TGTGCCAGCACGCCGACAGGGATGAATCAGCCCCAGCATTTT
v_gene: TRBV6-6; d_gene: TRBD2; abundance: -; len: 15; j_gene: TRBJ2-7; CDR3aa: CASSPSGKSSYEQYF; CDR3nt: TGTGCCAGCAGTCCGAGCGGGAAGAGCTCCTACGAGCAGTACTTC
v_gene: TRBV15; d_gene: -; abundance: -; len: 16; j_gene: TRBJ2-3; CDR3aa: CATSVRRGGSTDTQYF; CDR3nt: TGTGCCACCAGCGTCCGCAGGGGCGGGAGTACAGATACGCAGTATTTT
v_gene: TRBV28; d_gene: -; abundance: -; len: 12; j_gene: TRBJ1-2; CDR3aa: CASSLGVRGYTF; CDR3nt: TGTGCCAGCAGTCTAGGGGTCCGCGGCTACACCTTC
v_gene: TRBV10-3; d_gene: -; abundance: -; len: 17; j_gene: TRBJ2-5; CDR3aa: CAISKSDGTTARETQYF; CDR3nt: TGTGCCATCAGTAAGTCCGACGGGACAACTGCCCGGGAGACCCAGTACTTC
v_gene: TRBV6-6; d_gene: TRBD2; abundance: -; len: 14; j_gene: TRBJ2-3; CDR3aa: CASSVAGGTDTQYF; CDR3nt: TGTGCCAGCAGCGTAGCGGGAGGCACAGATACGCAGTATTTT
v_gene: TRBV18; d_gene: -; abundance: -; len: 16; j_gene: TRBJ1-5; CDR3aa: CASSPPGRGDNQPQHF; CDR3nt: TGTGCCAGCTCACCCCCCGGCCGCGGGGACAATCAGCCCCAGCATTTT
v_gene: TRBV29-1; d_gene: -; abundance: -; len: 11; j_gene: TRBJ2-7; CDR3aa: CSVALGYEQYF; CDR3nt: TGCAGCGTCGCCCTCGGCTACGAGCAGTACTTC
v_gene: TRBV7-9; d_gene: TRBD1; abundance: few; len: 14; j_gene: TRBJ2-2; CDR3aa: CASSAGQGAGELFF; CDR3nt: TGTGCCAGCAGCGCGGGACAGGGGGCGGGGGAGCTGTTTTTT
v_gene: TRBV7-9; d_gene: TRBD1; abundance: -; len: 15; j_gene: TRBJ2-1; CDR3aa: CASSFIRTGYDEQFF; CDR3nt: TGTGCCAGCAGTTTTATCCGGACAGGTTATGATGAGCAGTTCTTC
v_gene: TRBV28; d_gene: TRBD1; abundance: -; len: 15; j_gene: TRBJ2-7; CDR3aa: CASRNSGTASYEQYF; CDR3nt: TGTGCCAGCAGGAACTCCGGGACAGCTAGCTACGAGCAGTACTTC